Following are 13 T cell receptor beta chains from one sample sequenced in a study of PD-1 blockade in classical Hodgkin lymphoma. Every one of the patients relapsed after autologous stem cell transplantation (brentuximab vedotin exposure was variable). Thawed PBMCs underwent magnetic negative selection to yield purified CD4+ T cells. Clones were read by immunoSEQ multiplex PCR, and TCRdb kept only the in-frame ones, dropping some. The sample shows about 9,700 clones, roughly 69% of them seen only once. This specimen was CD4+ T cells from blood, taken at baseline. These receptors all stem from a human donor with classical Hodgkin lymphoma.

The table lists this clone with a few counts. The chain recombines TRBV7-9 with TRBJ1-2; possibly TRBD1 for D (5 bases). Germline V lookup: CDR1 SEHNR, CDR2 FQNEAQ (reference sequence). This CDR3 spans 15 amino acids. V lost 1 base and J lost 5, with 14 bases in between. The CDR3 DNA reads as TGTGCCAGCAGCTTAGAGACCGGGGGTACTTATGGCTACACCTTC. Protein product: CASSLETGGTYGYTF. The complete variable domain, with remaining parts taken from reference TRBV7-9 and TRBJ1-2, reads DTGVSQNPRHKITKRGQNVTFRCDPISEHNRLYWYRQTLGQGPEFLTYFQNEAQLEKSRLLSDRFSAERPKGSFSTLEIQRTEQGDSAMYLCASSLETGGTYGYTFGSGTRLTVV.

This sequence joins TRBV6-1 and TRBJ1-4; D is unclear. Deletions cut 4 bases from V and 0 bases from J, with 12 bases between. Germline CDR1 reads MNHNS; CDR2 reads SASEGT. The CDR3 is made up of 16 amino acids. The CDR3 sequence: CASSGVAGATNEKLFF. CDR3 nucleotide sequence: TGTGCCAGCAGTGGGGTCGCCGGGGCAACTAATGAAAAACTGTTTTTT.

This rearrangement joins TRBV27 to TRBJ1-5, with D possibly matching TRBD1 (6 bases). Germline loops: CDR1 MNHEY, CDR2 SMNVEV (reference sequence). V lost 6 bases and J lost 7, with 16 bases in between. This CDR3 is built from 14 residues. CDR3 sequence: CASRLQGVGQPQHF. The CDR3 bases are TGTGCCAGCAGACTACAGGGAGTAGGGCAGCCCCAGCATTTT.

This chain's CDR3 is CASSLGLAGGRSSTDTQYF. CDR3 DNA: TGTGCCAGCAGCTTGGGACTAGCGGGAGGAAGGTCTAGCACAGATACGCAGTATTTT. The V gene is TRBV5-4, the J gene TRBJ2-3, with 13 bases fitting TRBD2. CDR3 size: 19 residues. The junction had 7 bases not matched to a gene; V was cut back by 0 bases and J by 0 bases. Looked up from germline, CDR1 is SGHNT and CDR2 is YYREEE (reference sequence).

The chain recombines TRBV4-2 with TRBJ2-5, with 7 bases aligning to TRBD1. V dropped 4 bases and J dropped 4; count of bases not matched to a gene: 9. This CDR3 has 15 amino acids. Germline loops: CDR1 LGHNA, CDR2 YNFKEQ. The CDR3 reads CASSPGQSGGETQYF. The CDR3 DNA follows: TGTGCCAGCAGCCCGGGACAGTCCGGTGGAGAGACCCAGTACTTC.

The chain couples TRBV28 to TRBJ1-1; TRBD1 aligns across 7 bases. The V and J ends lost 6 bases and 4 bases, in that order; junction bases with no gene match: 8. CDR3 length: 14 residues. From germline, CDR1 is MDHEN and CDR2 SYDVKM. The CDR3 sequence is CASRPGTVGTEAFF. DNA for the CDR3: TGTGCCAGCAGGCCCGGGACAGTAGGCACTGAAGCTTTCTTT.

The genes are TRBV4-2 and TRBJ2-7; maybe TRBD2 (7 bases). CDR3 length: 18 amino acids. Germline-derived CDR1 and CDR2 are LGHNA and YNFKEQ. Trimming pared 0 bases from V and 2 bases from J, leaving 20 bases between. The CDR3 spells CASSQDERGGADAYEQYF. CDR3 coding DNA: TGTGCCAGCAGCCAAGATGAAAGAGGGGGGGCTGACGCCTACGAGCAGTACTTC.

CDR3 residues: CASSNPGNTEAFF. In nucleotides, the CDR3 is TGTGCCAGCAGTAACCCGGGGAACACTGAAGCTTTCTTT. This sequence joins TRBV6-1 and TRBJ1-1; unclear D gene. Germline V gene lookup returns CDR1 MNHNS and CDR2 SASEGT. Trimming shortened V by 5 bases and J by 1 base, and 8 bases separated the two germline ends. The CDR3 is 13 residues long.

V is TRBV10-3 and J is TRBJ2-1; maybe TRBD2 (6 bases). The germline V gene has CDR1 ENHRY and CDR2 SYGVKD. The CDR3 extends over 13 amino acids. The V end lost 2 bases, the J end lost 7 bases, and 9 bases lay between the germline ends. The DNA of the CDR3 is TGTGCCATCAGTGAGGGGGCGGGGAATGAGCAGTTCTTC. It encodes CAISEGAGNEQFF.

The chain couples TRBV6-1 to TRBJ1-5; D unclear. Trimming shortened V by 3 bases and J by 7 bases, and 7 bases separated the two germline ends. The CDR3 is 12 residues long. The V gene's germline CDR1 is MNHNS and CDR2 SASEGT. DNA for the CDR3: TGTGCCAGCAGTGATTCCCGGCAGCCCCAGCATTTT. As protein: CASSDSRQPQHF.

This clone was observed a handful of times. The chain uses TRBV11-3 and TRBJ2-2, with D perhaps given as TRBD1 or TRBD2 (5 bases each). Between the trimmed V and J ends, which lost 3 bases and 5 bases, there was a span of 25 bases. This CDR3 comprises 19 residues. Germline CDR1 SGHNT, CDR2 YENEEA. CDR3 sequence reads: CASSFFLLGGVGKTGELFF. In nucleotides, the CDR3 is TGTGCCAGCAGCTTCTTTCTGCTTGGGGGAGTGGGGAAAACCGGGGAGCTGTTTTTT.

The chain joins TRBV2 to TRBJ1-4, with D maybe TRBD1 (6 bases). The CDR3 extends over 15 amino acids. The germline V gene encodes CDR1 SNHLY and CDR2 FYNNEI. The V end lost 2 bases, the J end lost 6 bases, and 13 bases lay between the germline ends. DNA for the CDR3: TGTGCCAGCAGTGAAACTCCTGGGGGCTATGAAAAACTGTTTTTT. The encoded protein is CASSETPGGYEKLFF.

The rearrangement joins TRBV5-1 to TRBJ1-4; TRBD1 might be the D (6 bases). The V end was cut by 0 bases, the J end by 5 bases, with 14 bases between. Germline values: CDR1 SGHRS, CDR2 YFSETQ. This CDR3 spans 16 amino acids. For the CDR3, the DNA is TGCGCCAGCAGCTTGGATCAACAGGGAAGGAATGAAAAACTGTTTTTT. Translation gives CASSLDQQGRNEKLFF. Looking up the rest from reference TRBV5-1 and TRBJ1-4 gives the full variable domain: KAGVTQTPRYLIKTRGQQVTLSCSPISGHRSVSWYQQTPGQGLQFLFEYFSETQRNKGNFPGRFSGRQFSNSRSEMNVSTLELGDSALYLCASSLDQQGRNEKLFFGSGTQLSVL.